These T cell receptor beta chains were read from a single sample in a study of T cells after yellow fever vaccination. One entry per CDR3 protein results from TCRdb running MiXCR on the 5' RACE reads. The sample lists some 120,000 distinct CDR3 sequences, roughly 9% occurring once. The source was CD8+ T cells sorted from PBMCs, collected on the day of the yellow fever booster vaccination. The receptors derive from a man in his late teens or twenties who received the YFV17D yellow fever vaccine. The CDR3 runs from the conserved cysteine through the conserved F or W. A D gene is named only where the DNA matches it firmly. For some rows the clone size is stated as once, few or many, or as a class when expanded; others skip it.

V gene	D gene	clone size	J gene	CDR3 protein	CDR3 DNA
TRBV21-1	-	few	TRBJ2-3	CASSKACGGGTDTQYF	TGTGCCAGCAGCAAAGCGTGCGGGGGGGGCACAGATACGCAGTATTTT
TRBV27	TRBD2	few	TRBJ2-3	CASSLYSGGEADTQYF	TGTGCCAGCAGTCTCTATAGCGGGGGGGAGGCAGATACGCAGTATTTT
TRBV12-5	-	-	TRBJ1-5	CASGVGSSNQPQHF	TGTGCTAGTGGTGTGGGATCCAGCAATCAGCCCCAGCATTTT
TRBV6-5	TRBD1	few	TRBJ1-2	CASTHPRTGVYGYTF	TGTGCCAGCACCCATCCTAGGACAGGGGTCTATGGCTACACCTTC
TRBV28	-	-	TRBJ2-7	CASRETGTSYEQYF	TGTGCCAGCAGGGAGACAGGGACTTCCTACGAGCAGTACTTC
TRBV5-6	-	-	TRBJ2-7	CASSLELGGAYEQYF	TGTGCCAGCAGCTTGGAACTGGGTGGGGCCTACGAGCAGTACTTC
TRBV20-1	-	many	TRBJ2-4	CSAREAVEGGPNIQYF	TGCAGTGCTAGAGAGGCAGTAGAAGGAGGCCCAAACATTCAGTACTTC
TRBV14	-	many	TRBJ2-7	CASSPSSYEQYF	TGTGCCAGCAGCCCGAGCTCCTACGAGCAGTACTTC
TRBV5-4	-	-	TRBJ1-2	CASSLDGINYGYTF	TGTGCCAGCAGCTTAGACGGCATTAACTATGGCTACACCTTC
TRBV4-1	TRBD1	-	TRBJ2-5	CASRPTGQAPTQYF	TGCGCCAGCAGACCAACCGGACAGGCTCCGACCCAGTACTTC
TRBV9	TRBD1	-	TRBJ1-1	CASSPDRGSAFF	TGTGCCAGCAGCCCGGACAGGGGATCCGCTTTCTTT
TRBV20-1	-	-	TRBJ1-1	CSASVVGRYDTEAFF	TGCAGTGCTAGCGTTGTTGGACGGTACGACACTGAAGCTTTCTTT
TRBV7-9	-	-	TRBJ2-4	CASSVSLAKNIQYF	TGTGCCAGCAGCGTATCGCTAGCCAAAAACATTCAGTACTTC
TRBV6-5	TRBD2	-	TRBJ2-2	CASSYPAGGLDTGELFF	TGTGCCAGCAGTTACCCAGCGGGGGGGCTCGACACCGGGGAGCTGTTTTTT
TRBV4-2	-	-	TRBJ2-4	CASSLGGEDIQYF	TGTGCCAGCAGCCTCGGGGGCGAGGACATTCAGTACTTC
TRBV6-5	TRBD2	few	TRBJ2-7	CASSFPGGYEQYF	TGTGCCAGCAGTTTCCCGGGGGGGTACGAGCAGTACTTC
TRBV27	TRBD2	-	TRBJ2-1	CASSLTSGGPFSYNEQFF	TGTGCCAGCAGTTTGACTAGCGGGGGCCCCTTCTCCTACAATGAGCAGTTCTTC
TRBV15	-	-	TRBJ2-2	CATSRDNSAGELFF	TGTGCCACCAGCAGAGATAATTCTGCCGGGGAGCTGTTTTTT
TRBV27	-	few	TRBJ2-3	CASSPNVDLTDTQYF	TGTGCCAGCAGTCCCAATGTGGATCTCACAGATACGCAGTATTTT
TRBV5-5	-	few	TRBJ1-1	CASSRPQGRTEAFF	TGTGCCAGCAGCCGCCCCCAGGGCAGGACTGAAGCTTTCTTT
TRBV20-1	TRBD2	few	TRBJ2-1	CSPDGASGGASYNEQFF	TGCAGCCCCGATGGGGCTAGCGGGGGGGCATCCTACAATGAGCAGTTCTTC
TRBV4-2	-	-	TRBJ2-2	CASSRGQLKAGAGELFF	TGTGCCAGCAGCCGGGGACAACTTAAGGCGGGTGCCGGGGAGCTGTTTTTT
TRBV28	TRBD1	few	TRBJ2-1	CASRNRDRGRNEQFF	TGTGCCAGCAGAAACCGGGACAGGGGGCGGAATGAGCAGTTCTTC
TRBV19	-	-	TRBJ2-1	CASSIRDSSYNEQFF	TGTGCCAGTAGTATACGGGACTCCTCCTACAATGAGCAGTTCTTC
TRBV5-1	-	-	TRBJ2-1	CASSWQVHEQFF	TGCGCCAGCAGCTGGCAGGTCCATGAGCAGTTCTTC
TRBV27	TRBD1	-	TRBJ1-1	CASSLTGGSVTEAFF	TGTGCCAGCAGTTTGACAGGGGGATCAGTGACTGAAGCTTTCTTT
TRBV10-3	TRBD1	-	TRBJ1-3	CAISDRDRGSGNTIYF	TGTGCCATCAGTGATAGGGACAGGGGGTCTGGAAACACCATATATTTT
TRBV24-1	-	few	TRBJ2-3	CATSDPRGTDTQYF	TGTGCCACCAGTGATCCCAGGGGTACAGATACGCAGTATTTT
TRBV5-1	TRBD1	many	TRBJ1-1	CASSLGMDRANTEAFF	TGCGCCAGCAGCTTGGGAATGGACAGGGCGAACACTGAAGCTTTCTTT
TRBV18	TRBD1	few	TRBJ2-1	CASSPWTGSASSSYNEQFF	TGTGCCAGCTCACCATGGACAGGGAGCGCCTCTAGCTCCTACAATGAGCAGTTCTTC
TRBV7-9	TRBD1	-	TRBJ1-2	CASSHGQDAYGYTF	TGTGCCAGCAGCCATGGACAGGACGCCTATGGCTACACCTTC